The rows below give T cell receptor beta chains drawn from one sample of a study of CD8 T cells in ankylosing spondylitis. MiXCR, applied by TCRdb to the 5' RACE reads, yields one record per CDR3 protein. The table records 150,000 to 200,000 distinct CDR3 sequences, over 10% of them present only once. The sequencing sample was made of blood, either unsorted or a sorted T cell fraction (not recorded which). The receptor source for this set is a female donor with ankylosing spondylitis or in good health (not recorded which). The CDR3 runs from the conserved cysteine through the conserved F or W. D genes are given only for firm matches. Not every row has a clone size; where given, it reads once, few, many or a size class.

>once|TRBV4-3|TRBJ1-4|.
TGCGCCAGCAGCCACGGGCCAACTAATGAAAAACTGTTTTTT
CASSHGPTNEKLFF
>many|TRBV7-9|TRBJ2-7|.
TGTGCCAGCAGCTTAGACAGGGCGGACGAGCAGTACTTC
CASSLDRADEQYF
>many|TRBV30|TRBJ1-2|.
TGTGCCTGGGCCGTGGGGGGGGCAGATAACTATGGCTACACCTTC
CAWAVGGADNYGYTF
>.|TRBV9|TRBJ1-6|TRBD1
TGTGCCAGCAGCGTTGGTTTAACGTCTTGGGGAGGGGGCGATTCACCCCTCCACTTT
CASSVGLTSWGGGDSPLHF
>many|TRBV12-3/TRBV12-4|TRBJ2-4|.
TGTGCCAGCAGTTTAGACAGGATCGGAAACATTCAGTACTTC
CASSLDRIGNIQYF
>many|TRBV12-3/TRBV12-4|TRBJ1-5|TRBD1
TGTGCCAGCAGCGGGACAGGGGGCAGGCAGCCCCAGCATTTT
CASSGTGGRQPQHF
>many|TRBV15|TRBJ2-3|TRBD2
TGTGCCACCAGCAGGGAGCCCCGACTAGCAGAAGACACAGATACGCAGTATTTT
CATSREPRLAEDTDTQYF
>few|TRBV7-3|TRBJ2-1|TRBD2
TGTGCCAGCAGCTCCGGGACTAGCGGGAGGATAGGCTACAATGAGCAGTTCTTC
CASSSGTSGRIGYNEQFF
>.|TRBV20-1|TRBJ2-7|TRBD1
TGCAGTGCTGCACAGGGGTACGAGCAGTACTTC
CSAAQGYEQYF
>few|TRBV11-2|TRBJ2-3|.
TGTGCCAGCAGCCCCGGGCCGTTAACAGATACGCAGTATTTT
CASSPGPLTDTQYF
>many|TRBV12-3/TRBV12-4|TRBJ2-1|TRBD2
TGTGCCAGCAGTGTAGGACTAGCGAACAATGAGCAGTTCTTC
CASSVGLANNEQFF